A selection of T cell receptor beta chains follows, all from one sample in a study of blood T cell repertoires in COVID-19. TCRdb keeps only in-frame clones here, not all; method: immunoSEQ multiplex PCR. The repertoire has 120,000 or so clones, roughly 80% of them found once; the top ten carry 7.9%. Sequenced input: peripheral blood. All receptors come from a human donor in a cohort sampled during active COVID-19. Both conserved end residues are part of each CDR3. A D gene is named only where the DNA matches it firmly. Only some rows state a clone size, as once, few, many or a class for expanded clones.

j_call clone_size v_call cdr3_length d_call cdr3_aa cdr3_nt
TRBJ2-6 - TRBV7-9 18 TRBD1 CASSLTGGKGSGANVLTF TGTGCCAGCAGCCTTACAGGGGGCAAGGGATCCGGGGCCAACGTCCTGACTTTC
TRBJ2-7 - TRBV5-1 19 TRBD2 CASSQASGTSGRSWYEQYF TGCGCCAGCAGCCAGGCCTCCGGGACTAGCGGGAGGTCCTGGTACGAGCAGTACTTC
TRBJ1-2 few TRBV29-1 12 TRBD1 CSAGQGFYGYTF TGCAGCGCCGGACAGGGTTTTTATGGCTACACCTTC
TRBJ2-5 - TRBV27 12 - CASSPQGSTQYF TGTGCCAGCAGTCCACAGGGTTCGACCCAGTACTTC
TRBJ2-7 - TRBV7-8 15 TRBD2 CASSVLAGEIYEQYF TGTGCCAGCAGCGTACTAGCGGGAGAGATCTACGAGCAGTACTTC
TRBJ2-7 once TRBV4-1 13 - CASSSRSNYEQYF TGCGCCAGCAGCTCAAGGAGCAATTACGAGCAGTACTTC
TRBJ2-7 - TRBV19 14 TRBD2 CASSSAGVAYEQYF TGTGCCAGTAGTTCTGCGGGAGTGGCTTACGAGCAGTACTTC
TRBJ1-5 few TRBV5-1 15 TRBD1 CASSWGTGEHQPQHF TGCGCCAGCAGCTGGGGGACAGGGGAGCATCAGCCCCAGCATTTT
TRBJ1-1 - TRBV19 14 TRBD1 CASSIEAGGTEAFF TGTGCCAGTAGTATAGAGGCAGGGGGCACTGAAGCTTTCTTT
TRBJ1-1 - TRBV6-5 15 - CASSSGGVMNTEAFF TGTGCCAGCAGCTCAGGAGGGGTTATGAACACTGAAGCTTTCTTT
TRBJ1-5 - TRBV6-6 14 TRBD1 CASRPGQGSQPQHF TGTGCCAGCAGACCCGGACAGGGAAGTCAGCCCCAGCATTTT
TRBJ2-7 - TRBV15 13 TRBD2 CATGRGEGYEQYF TGTGCCACCGGTCGGGGGGAGGGGTACGAGCAGTACTTC
TRBJ2-3 - TRBV3-1/TRBV3-2 19 TRBD2 CASSPALSLAGGPTDTQYF TGTGCCAGCAGCCCTGCCCTCTCATTAGCGGGAGGGCCAACAGATACGCAGTATTTT
TRBJ2-7 - TRBV28 16 - CASREGAGSPSYEQYF TGTGCCAGCAGGGAGGGGGCGGGTAGTCCCAGCTACGAGCAGTACTTC
TRBJ2-7 - TRBV18 16 - CASSPITQVNSYEQYF TGTGCCAGCTCACCAATTACGCAGGTCAACTCCTACGAGCAGTACTTC
TRBJ2-7 - TRBV5-5 16 TRBD1 CASSATGGYGPYEQYF TGTGCCAGCAGCGCCACAGGGGGGTACGGGCCCTACGAGCAGTACTTC
TRBJ2-7 - TRBV5-4 15 TRBD2 CASSLSGLAAYEQYF TGTGCCAGCAGCTTGTCAGGACTAGCGGCATACGAGCAGTACTTC
TRBJ1-4 - TRBV2 14 - CASSGTRQGEKLFF TGTGCCAGCAGCGGGACCCGTCAGGGGGAAAAACTGTTTTTT
TRBJ1-5 once TRBV19 15 TRBD1 CASSIGTGEYQPQHF TGTGCCAGTAGTATAGGGACAGGGGAGTACCAGCCCCAGCATTTT
TRBJ1-4 - TRBV4-1 16 TRBD1 CASSRPPGGTNEKLFF TGCGCCAGCAGCCGGCCTCCAGGGGGCACTAATGAAAAACTGTTTTTT
TRBJ1-2 few TRBV5-6 12 - CASSPDSYGYTF TGTGCCAGCAGCCCGGACAGTTATGGCTACACCTTC
TRBJ1-2 - TRBV11-3 15 - CASSLVANPGYGYTF TGTGCCAGCAGCTTAGTTGCGAACCCCGGCTATGGCTACACCTTC
TRBJ2-5 - TRBV6-5 14 - CASNPGSMIETQYF TGTGCCAGCAATCCCGGGTCGATGATAGAGACCCAGTACTTC
TRBJ1-1 - TRBV2 16 TRBD1 CASSDRDRTIYTEAFF TGTGCCAGCAGTGATAGGGACAGGACTATCTACACTGAAGCTTTCTTT
TRBJ1-5 - TRBV5-8 15 - CASSLAELSNQPQHF TGTGCCAGCAGCCTGGCAGAATTAAGCAATCAGCCCCAGCATTTT
TRBJ1-6 - TRBV7-8 15 - CASSLGSSYNSPLHF TGTGCCAGCAGCTTAGGGAGCTCCTATAATTCACCCCTCCACTTT
TRBJ2-7 few TRBV27 14 - CASSPGGAAYEQYF TGTGCCAGCAGCCCTGGAGGTGCAGCCTACGAGCAGTACTTC
TRBJ2-5 - TRBV28 13 - CASSLVAEETQYF TGTGCCAGCAGCCTCGTGGCGGAAGAGACCCAGTACTTC
TRBJ2-5 once TRBV6-5 15 TRBD1 CASSNEGDRVETQYF TGTGCCAGCAGTAACGAAGGAGACAGGGTCGAGACCCAGTACTTC
TRBJ2-7 - TRBV19 14 TRBD1 CASSEGTGAYEQYF TGTGCCAGTAGTGAGGGGACAGGTGCCTACGAGCAGTACTTC
TRBJ2-5 - TRBV5-4 15 TRBD2 CASSFGLAGAETQYF TGTGCCAGCAGCTTCGGACTAGCGGGGGCAGAGACCCAGTACTTC
TRBJ1-4 - TRBV27 16 TRBD1 CASSGDRGSGLEKLFF TGTGCCAGCAGTGGTGACAGGGGATCAGGGCTCGAAAAACTGTTTTTT
TRBJ2-7 - TRBV5-6 15 TRBD2 CASSLGLAGVYEQYF TGTGCCAGCAGTCTTGGACTAGCGGGGGTCTACGAGCAGTACTTC
TRBJ2-7 - TRBV6-5 13 TRBD1 CASRQGGSYEQYF TGTGCCAGCAGACAGGGGGGAAGCTACGAGCAGTACTTC
TRBJ2-3 - TRBV9 15 TRBD2 CASSVGSGGSDTQYF TGTGCCAGCAGCGTAGGTAGCGGGGGGTCAGATACGCAGTATTTT
TRBJ1-2 - TRBV15 14 - CATSRGGSNYGYTF TGTGCCACCAGCCGAGGTGGCTCTAACTATGGCTACACCTTC
TRBJ2-7 - TRBV4-1 17 - CASSQDVAGQGTYEQYF TGCGCCAGCAGCCAAGATGTGGCGGGCCAGGGGACCTACGAGCAGTACTTC
TRBJ2-7 - TRBV6-5 14 - CASSPYGGGYEQYF TGTGCCAGCAGCCCCTACGGGGGAGGCTACGAGCAGTACTTC
TRBJ1-2 once TRBV7-9 12 - CASSSGVDGYTF TGTGCCAGCAGCTCAGGGGTGGATGGCTACACCTTC
TRBJ1-6 - TRBV19 13 - CASSIGAGGEVHF TGTGCCAGTAGTATCGGTGCGGGGGGCGAAGTCCACTTT
TRBJ1-2 - TRBV4-2 14 TRBD1 CASSEGGGDYGYTF TGTGCCAGCAGCGAAGGGGGCGGAGACTATGGCTACACCTTC
TRBJ2-5 - TRBV27 13 - CASQKKSGETQYF TGTGCCAGTCAAAAAAAGTCGGGAGAGACCCAGTACTTC
TRBJ1-1 - TRBV27 13 - CASSLSGSTEAFF TGTGCCAGCAGTTTATCAGGGAGCACTGAAGCTTTCTTT
TRBJ2-7 - TRBV14 15 TRBD2 CASSHPLADSYEQYF TGTGCCAGCAGCCACCCACTAGCGGATTCCTACGAGCAGTACTTC
TRBJ2-7 once TRBV3-1/TRBV3-2 15 TRBD1 CASSRKGAAPHEQYF TGTGCCAGCAGCCGGAAGGGGGCAGCCCCCCACGAGCAGTACTTC
TRBJ2-2 - TRBV10-1 13 - CASSAHSTGELFF TGCGCCAGCAGTGCCCATAGCACCGGGGAGCTGTTTTTT
TRBJ2-3 few TRBV7-9 13 - CASTFPGVDTQYF TGTGCCAGCACCTTCCCCGGGGTAGATACGCAGTATTTT
TRBJ2-5 once TRBV27 16 TRBD2 CASSSLLAGGVETQYF TGTGCCAGCAGTTCACTTCTAGCGGGAGGAGTTGAGACCCAGTACTTC
TRBJ2-5 once TRBV11-2 14 TRBD1 CASSIGTGQETQYF TGTGCCAGCAGCATCGGGACAGGGCAAGAGACCCAGTACTTC
TRBJ1-5 once TRBV5-8 14 TRBD1 CASSSDRGNQPQHF TGTGCCAGCAGCTCGGACAGGGGCAATCAGCCCCAGCATTTT
TRBJ2-7 - TRBV5-6 15 - CASSFGQGPSYEQYF TGTGCCAGCAGCTTCGGGCAGGGTCCCTCCTACGAGCAGTACTTC
TRBJ2-1 - TRBV6-5 16 TRBD2 CASSYASSGRYNEQFF TGTGCCAGCAGTTACGCGTCTAGCGGCCGCTACAATGAGCAGTTCTTC
TRBJ1-6 few TRBV3-1/TRBV3-2 14 TRBD1 CASSQVQGNSPLHF TGTGCCAGCAGCCAAGTACAGGGGAATTCACCCCTCCACTTT
TRBJ1-3 - TRBV4-1 19 - CASSQDLGPLDSSGNTIYF TGCGCCAGCAGCCAAGACCTAGGCCCCCTGGACAGCTCGGGTAATACCATATATTTT
TRBJ1-3 - TRBV28 15 - CASRAGLLTGNTIYF TGTGCCAGCAGGGCGGGACTGTTGACTGGAAACACCATATATTTT
TRBJ1-2 few TRBV6-1 15 TRBD1 CASSEIPQGRNGYTF TGTGCCAGCAGTGAAATTCCACAGGGGCGGAATGGCTACACCTTC
TRBJ2-7 - TRBV4-2 16 TRBD2 CASSQGIAGEIYEQYF TGTGCCAGCAGCCAAGGAATAGCGGGGGAGATCTACGAGCAGTACTTC
TRBJ1-6 few TRBV27 15 - CASTKQSSYNSPLHF TGTGCCAGCACTAAACAGAGCTCCTATAATTCACCCCTCCACTTT
TRBJ1-1 - TRBV2 13 - CASSTDQNTEAFF TGTGCCAGCAGCACTGATCAGAACACTGAAGCTTTCTTT